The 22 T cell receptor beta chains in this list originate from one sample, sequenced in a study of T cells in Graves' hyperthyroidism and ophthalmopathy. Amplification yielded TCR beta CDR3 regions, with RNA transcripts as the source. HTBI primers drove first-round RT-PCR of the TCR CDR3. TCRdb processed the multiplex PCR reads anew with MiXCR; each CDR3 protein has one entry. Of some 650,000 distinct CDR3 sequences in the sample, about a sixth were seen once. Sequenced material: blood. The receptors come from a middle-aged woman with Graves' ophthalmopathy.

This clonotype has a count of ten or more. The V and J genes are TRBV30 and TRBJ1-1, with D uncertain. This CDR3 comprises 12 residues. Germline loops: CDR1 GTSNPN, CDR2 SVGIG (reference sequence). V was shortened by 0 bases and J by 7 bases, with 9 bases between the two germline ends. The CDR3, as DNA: TGTGCCTGGAGTGTTAGGGCCGTTGAAGCTTTCTTT. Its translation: CAWSVRAVEAFF.

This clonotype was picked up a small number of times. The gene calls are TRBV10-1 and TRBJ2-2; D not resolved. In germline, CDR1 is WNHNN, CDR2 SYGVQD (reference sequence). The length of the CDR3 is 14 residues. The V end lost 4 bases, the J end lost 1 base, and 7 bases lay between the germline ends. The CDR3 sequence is CASSGYLNTGELFF. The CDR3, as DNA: TGCGCCAGCAGTGGGTACTTGAACACCGGGGAGCTGTTTTTT.

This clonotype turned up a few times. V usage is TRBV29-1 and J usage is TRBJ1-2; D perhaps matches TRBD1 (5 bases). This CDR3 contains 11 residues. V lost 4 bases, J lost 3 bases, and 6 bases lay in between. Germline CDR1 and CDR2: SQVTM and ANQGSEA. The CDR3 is CSVAGHYGYTF. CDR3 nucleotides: TGCAGCGTTGCAGGGCACTATGGCTACACCTTC.

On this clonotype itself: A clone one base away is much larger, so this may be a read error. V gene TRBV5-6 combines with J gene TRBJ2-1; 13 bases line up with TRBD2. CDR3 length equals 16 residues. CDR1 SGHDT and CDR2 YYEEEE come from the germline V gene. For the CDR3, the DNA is TGTGCCAGCAGCCACGGACTAGCGGGAGTCTACAATAAGCAGTTCTTC. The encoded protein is CASSHGLAGVYNKQFF.

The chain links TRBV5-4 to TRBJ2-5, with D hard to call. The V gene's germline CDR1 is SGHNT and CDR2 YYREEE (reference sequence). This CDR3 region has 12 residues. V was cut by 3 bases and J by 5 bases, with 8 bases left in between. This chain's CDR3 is CASSYARETQYF. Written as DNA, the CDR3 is TGTGCCAGCAGCTATGCCCGCGAGACCCAGTACTTC.

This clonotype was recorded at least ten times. In DNA form, the CDR3 reads TGTGCCAGCAGCAAGCGGGAGCCCTACGAGCAGTACTTC. Its translation: CASSKREPYEQYF. The chain couples TRBV27 to TRBJ2-7; 8 bases line up with TRBD2. The J segment lost 2 bases and the V segment lost 6 bases, leaving 3 bases of the junction unmatched. The CDR3 extends over 13 amino acids. Germline-derived CDR1 and CDR2 are MNHEY and SMNVEV (reference sequence).

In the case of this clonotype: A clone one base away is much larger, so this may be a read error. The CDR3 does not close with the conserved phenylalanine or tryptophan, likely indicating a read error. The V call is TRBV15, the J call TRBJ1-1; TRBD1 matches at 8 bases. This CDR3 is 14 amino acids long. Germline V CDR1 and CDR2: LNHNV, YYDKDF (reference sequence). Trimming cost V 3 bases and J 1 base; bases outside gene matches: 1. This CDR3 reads CATSRDRANTEAFL. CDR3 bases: TGTGCCACCAGCAGGGACAGGGCGAACACTGAAGCTTTCCTT.

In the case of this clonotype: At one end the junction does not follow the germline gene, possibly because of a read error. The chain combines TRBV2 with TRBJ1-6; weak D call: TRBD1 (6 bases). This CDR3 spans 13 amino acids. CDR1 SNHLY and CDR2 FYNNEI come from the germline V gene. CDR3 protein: CASRDSLNPPLHF. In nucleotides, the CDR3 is TGTGCCAGCAGGGACAGCCTTAATCCACCCCTCCACTTT.

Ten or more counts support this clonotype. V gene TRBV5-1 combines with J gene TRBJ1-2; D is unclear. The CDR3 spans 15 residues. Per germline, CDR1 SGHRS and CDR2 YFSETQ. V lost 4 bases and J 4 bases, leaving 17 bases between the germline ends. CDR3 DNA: TGCGCCAGCAGCCCGGCGGGAGACGGCCCCTATGGCTACACCTTC. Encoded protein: CASSPAGDGPYGYTF.

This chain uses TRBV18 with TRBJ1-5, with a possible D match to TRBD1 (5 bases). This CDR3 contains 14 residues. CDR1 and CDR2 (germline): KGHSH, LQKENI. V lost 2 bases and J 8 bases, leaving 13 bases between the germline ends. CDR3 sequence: CASSPGAGQEPQHF. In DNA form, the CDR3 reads TGTGCCAGCTCACCAGGGGCAGGCCAGGAGCCCCAGCATTTT.

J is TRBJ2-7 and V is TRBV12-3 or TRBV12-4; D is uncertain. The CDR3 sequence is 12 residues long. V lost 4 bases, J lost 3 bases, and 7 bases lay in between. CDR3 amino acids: CASSYYSYEQYF. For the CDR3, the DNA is TGTGCCAGCAGTTACTATAGCTACGAGCAGTACTTC.

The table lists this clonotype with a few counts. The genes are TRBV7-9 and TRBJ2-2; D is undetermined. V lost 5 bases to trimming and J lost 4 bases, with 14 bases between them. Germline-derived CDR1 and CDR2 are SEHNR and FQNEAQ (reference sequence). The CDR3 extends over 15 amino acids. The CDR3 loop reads CASSPPGPRTGELFF. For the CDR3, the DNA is TGTGCCAGCAGCCCCCCCGGCCCACGCACCGGGGAGCTGTTTTTT.

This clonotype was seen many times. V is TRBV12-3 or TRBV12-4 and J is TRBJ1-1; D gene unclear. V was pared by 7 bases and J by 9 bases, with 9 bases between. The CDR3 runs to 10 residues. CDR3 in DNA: TGTGCCAGCATGAGGACTCAAGCTTTCTTT. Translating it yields CASMRTQAFF.

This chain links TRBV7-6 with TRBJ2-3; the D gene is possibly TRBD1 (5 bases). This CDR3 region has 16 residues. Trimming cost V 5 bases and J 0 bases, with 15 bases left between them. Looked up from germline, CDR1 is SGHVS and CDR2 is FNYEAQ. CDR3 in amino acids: CASSEDRGYSTDTQYF. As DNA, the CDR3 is TGTGCCAGCAGCGAAGATAGGGGATATAGCACAGATACGCAGTATTTT.

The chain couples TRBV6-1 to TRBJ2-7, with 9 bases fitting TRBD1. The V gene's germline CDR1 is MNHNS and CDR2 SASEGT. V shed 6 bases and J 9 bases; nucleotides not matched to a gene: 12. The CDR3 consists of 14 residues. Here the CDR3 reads CASRLKTGGTGQYF. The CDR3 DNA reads TGTGCCAGCAGACTTAAGACAGGGGGGACGGGGCAGTACTTC.

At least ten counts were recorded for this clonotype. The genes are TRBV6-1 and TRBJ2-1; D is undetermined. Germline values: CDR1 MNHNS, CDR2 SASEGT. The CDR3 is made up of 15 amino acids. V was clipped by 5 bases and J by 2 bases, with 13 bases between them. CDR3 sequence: CASSLTERAYNEQFF. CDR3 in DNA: TGTGCCAGCAGTTTAACGGAACGAGCCTACAATGAGCAGTTCTTC.

The CDR3: CASKMSSAGGHNEQFF. The CDR3 nucleotides are TGTGCCAGCAAGATGAGTTCAGCGGGGGGTCATAATGAGCAGTTCTTC. J is TRBJ2-1 and V is TRBV6-2 or TRBV6-3; TRBD2 aligns across 9 bases. This CDR3 region has 16 residues. After removal of 7 bases from V and 7 bases from J, the junction contained 14 bases not matched to a gene. The germline CDR1 and CDR2 sequences are MNHEY and SVGEGT.

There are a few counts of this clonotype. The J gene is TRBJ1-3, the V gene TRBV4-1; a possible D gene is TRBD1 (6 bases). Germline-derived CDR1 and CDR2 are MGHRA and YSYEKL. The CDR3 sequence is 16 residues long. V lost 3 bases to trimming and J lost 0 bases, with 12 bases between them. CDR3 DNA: TGCGCCAGCAGCCACATAAGGGGGACCTCTGGAAACACCATATATTTT. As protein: CASSHIRGTSGNTIYF.

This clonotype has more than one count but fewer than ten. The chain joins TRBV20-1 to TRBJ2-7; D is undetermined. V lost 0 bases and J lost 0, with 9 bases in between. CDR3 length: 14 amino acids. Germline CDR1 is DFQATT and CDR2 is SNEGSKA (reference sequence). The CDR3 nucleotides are TGCAGTGCTAGAGACCTGACGAGCTCCTACGAGCAGTACTTC. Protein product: CSARDLTSSYEQYF.

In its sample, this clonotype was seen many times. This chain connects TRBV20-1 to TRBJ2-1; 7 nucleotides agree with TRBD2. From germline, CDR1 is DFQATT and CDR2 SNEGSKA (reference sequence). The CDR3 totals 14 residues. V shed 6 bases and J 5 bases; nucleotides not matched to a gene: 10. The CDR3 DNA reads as TGCAGTGCCCCGGGGGGATATGGGAACAATGAGCAGTTCTTC. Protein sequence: CSAPGGYGNNEQFF.

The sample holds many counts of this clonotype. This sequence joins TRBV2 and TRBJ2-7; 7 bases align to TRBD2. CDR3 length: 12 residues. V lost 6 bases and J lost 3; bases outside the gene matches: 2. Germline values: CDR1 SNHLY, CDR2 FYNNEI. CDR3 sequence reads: CASRLADYEQYF. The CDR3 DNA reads TGTGCCAGCAGGCTAGCGGACTACGAGCAGTACTTC.

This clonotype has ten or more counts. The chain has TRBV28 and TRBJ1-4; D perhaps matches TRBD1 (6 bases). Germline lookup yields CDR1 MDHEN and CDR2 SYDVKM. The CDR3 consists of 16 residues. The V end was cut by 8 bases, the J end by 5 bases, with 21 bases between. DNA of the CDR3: TGTGCCAGCGGGGGGGCAGGACCCTGGGGAAATGAAAAACTGTTTTTT. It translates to CASGGAGPWGNEKLFF.